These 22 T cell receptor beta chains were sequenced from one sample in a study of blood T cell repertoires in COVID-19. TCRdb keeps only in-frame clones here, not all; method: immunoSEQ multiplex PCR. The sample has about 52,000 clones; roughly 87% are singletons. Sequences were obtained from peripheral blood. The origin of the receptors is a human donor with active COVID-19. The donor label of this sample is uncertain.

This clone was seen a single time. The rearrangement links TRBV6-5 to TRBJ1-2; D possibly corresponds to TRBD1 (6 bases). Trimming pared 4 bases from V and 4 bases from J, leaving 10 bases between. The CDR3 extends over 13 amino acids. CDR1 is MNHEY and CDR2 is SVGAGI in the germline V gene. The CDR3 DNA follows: TGTGCCAGCAGTTCACGGACAGTCTATGGCTACACCTTC. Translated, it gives CASSSRTVYGYTF.

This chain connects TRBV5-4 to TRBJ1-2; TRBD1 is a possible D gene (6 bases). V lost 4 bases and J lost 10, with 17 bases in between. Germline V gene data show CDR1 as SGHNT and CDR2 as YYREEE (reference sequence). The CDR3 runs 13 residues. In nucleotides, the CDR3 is TGTGCCAGCAGCCGTATTGGACAGAGAGACTACACCTTC. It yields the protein CASSRIGQRDYTF.

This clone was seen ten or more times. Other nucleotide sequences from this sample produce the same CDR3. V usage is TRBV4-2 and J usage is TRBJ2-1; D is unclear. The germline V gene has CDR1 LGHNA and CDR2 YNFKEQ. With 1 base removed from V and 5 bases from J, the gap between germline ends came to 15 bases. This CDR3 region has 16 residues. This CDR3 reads CASSQAKSSPDNEQFF. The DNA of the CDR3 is TGTGCCAGCAGCCAAGCGAAGTCGAGCCCCGACAATGAGCAGTTCTTC.

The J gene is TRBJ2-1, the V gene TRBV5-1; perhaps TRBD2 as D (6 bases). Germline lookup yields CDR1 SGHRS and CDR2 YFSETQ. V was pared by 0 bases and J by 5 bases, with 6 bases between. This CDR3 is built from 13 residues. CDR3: CASSLGLDNEQFF. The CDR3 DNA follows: TGCGCCAGCAGCTTGGGACTAGACAATGAGCAGTTCTTC.

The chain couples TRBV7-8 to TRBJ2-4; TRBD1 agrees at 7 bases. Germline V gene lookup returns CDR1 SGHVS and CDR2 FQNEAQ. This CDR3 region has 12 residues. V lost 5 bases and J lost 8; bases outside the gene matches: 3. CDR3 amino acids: CASSPQGDIQYF. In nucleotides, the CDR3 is TGTGCCAGCAGCCCGCAGGGGGACATTCAGTACTTC. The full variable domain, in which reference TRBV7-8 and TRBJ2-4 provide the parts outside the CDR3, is GAGVSQSPRYKVAKRGQDVALRCDPISGHVSLFWYQQALGQGPEFLTYFQNEAQLDKSGLPSDRFFAERPEGSVSTLKIQRTQQEDSAVYLCASSPQGDIQYFGAGTRLSVL.

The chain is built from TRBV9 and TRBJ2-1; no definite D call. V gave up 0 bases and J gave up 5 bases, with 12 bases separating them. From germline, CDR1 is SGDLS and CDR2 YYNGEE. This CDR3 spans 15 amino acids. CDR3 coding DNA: TGTGCCAGCAGCGTAGACGGCGGTACGCACAATGAGCAGTTCTTC. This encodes CASSVDGGTHNEQFF.

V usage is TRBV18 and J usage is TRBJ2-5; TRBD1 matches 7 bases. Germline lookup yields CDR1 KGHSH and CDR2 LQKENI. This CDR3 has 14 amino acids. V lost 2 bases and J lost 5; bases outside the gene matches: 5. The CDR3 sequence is CASSPSRGSETQYF. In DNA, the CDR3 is TGTGCCAGCTCACCAAGCAGGGGGTCTGAGACCCAGTACTTC.

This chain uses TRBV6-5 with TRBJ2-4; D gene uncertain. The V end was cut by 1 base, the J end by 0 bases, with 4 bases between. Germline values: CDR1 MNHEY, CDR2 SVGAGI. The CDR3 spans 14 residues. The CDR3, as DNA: TGTGCCAGCAGTTACTTATCAGCCAAAAACATTCAGTACTTC. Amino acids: CASSYLSAKNIQYF.

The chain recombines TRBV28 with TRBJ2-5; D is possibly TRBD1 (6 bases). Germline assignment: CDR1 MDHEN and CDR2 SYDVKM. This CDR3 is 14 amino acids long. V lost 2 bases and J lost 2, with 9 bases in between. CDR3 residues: CASSLTGLQETQYF. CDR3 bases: TGTGCCAGCAGTTTAACAGGGTTACAAGAGACCCAGTACTTC.

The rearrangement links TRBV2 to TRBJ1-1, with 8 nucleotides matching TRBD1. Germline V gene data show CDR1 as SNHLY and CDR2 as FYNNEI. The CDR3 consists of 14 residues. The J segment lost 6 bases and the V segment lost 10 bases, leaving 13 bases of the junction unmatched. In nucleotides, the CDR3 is TGTGCCAAAGGGACAGGTATGATTGGCGCTGAAGCTTTCTTT. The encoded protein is CAKGTGMIGAEAFF. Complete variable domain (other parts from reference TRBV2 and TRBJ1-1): EPEVTQTPSHQVTQMGQEVILRCVPISNHLYFYWYRQILGQKVEFLVSFYNNEISEKSEIFDDQFSVERPDGSNFTLKIRSTKLEDSAMYFCAKGTGMIGAEAFFGQGTRLTVV.

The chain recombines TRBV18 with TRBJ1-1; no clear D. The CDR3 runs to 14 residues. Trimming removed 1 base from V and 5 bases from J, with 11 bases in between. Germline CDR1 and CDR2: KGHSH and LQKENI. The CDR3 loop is CASSPHPTNTEAFF. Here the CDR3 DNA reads TGTGCCAGCTCACCACATCCCACTAATACTGAAGCTTTCTTT.

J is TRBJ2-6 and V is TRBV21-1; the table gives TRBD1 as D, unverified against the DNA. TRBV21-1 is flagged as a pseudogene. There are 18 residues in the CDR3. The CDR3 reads CASSKDANTGSGANVLTF. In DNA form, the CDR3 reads TGTGCCAGCAGCAAAGATGCCAATACAGGGTCCGGGGCCAACGTCCTGACTTTC.

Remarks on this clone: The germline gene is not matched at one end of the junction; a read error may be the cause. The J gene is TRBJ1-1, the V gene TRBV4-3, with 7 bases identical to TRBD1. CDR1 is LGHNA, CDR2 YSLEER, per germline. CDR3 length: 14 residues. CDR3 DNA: TGCGCCAGCAGCGAGAACAGGGGTAGAACCTCTGGGCTCTTT. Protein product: CASSENRGRTSGLF.

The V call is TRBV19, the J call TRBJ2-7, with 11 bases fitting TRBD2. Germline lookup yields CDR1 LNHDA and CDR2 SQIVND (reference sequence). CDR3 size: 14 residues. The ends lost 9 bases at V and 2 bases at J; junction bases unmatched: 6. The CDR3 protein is CASARSGGAYEQYF. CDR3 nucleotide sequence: TGTGCCAGCGCACGTAGCGGGGGGGCCTACGAGCAGTACTTC.

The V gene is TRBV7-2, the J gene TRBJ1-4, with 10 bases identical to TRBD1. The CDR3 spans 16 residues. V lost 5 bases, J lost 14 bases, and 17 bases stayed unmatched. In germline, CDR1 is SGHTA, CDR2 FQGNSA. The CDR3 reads CASSPQAWGQGNGLFF. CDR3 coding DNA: TGTGCCAGCAGCCCCCAAGCTTGGGGACAGGGGAACGGTCTGTTTTTT.

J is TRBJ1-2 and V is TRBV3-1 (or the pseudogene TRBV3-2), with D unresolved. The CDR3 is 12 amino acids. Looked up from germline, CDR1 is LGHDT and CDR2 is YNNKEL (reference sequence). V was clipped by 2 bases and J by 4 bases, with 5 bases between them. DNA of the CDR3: TGTGCCAGCAGCCAAACAATCTATGGCTACACCTTC. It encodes CASSQTIYGYTF.

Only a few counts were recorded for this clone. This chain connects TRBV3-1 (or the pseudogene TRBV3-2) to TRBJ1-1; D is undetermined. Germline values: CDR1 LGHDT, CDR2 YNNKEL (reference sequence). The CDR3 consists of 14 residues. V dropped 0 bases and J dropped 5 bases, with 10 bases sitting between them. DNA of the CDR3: TGTGCCAGCAGCCAAGATTCGGGGTTTACTGAAGCTTTCTTT. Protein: CASSQDSGFTEAFF.

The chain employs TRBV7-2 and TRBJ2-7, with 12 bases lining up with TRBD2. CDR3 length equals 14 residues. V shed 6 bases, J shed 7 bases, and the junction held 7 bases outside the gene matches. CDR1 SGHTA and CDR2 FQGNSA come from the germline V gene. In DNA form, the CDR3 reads TGTGCCAGCAGGCGGACTAGCGGGGTGGGGGAGCAGTACTTC. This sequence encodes CASRRTSGVGEQYF.

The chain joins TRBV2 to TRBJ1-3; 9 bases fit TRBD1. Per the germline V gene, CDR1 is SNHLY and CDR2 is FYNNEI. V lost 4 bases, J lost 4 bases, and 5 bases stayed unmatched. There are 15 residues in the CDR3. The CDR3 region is CASSAGTGPGNTIYF. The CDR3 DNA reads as TGTGCCAGCAGTGCCGGGACAGGGCCAGGAAACACCATATATTTT.

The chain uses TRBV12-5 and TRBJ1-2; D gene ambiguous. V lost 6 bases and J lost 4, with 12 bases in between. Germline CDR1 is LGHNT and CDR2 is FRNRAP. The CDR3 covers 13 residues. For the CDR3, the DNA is TGTGCTAGTGGGCTTGGGGAGAGCTATGGCTACACCTTC. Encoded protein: CASGLGESYGYTF.

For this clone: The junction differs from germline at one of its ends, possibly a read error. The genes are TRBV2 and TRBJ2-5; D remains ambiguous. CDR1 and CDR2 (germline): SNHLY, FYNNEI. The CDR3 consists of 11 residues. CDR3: CASSESETRYF. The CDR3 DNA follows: TGTGCCAGCAGTGAGTCGGAGACCCGGTACTTC. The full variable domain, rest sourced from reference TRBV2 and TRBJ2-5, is EPEVTQTPSHQVTQMGQEVILRCVPISNHLYFYWYRQILGQKVEFLVSFYNNEISEKSEIFDDQFSVERPDGSNFTLKIRSTKLEDSAMYFCASSESETRYFGPGTRLLVL.

In DNA form, the CDR3 reads TGTGCCAGCAGCTTGGCCGGGGGTAATGAGCAGTTCTTC. It translates to CASSLAGGNEQFF. J is TRBJ2-1 and V is TRBV5-4; maybe TRBD2 (6 bases). Trimming took 0 bases from V and 7 from J, leaving 8 bases between them. The V gene's germline CDR1 is SGHNT and CDR2 YYREEE (reference sequence). The length of the CDR3 is 13 residues. The whole variable domain, remainder taken from reference TRBV5-4 and TRBJ2-1, is ETGVTQSPTHLIKTRGQQVTLRCSSQSGHNTVSWYQQALGQGPQFIFQYYREEENGRGNFPPRFSGLQFPNYSSELNVNALELDDSALYLCASSLAGGNEQFFGPGTRLTVL.